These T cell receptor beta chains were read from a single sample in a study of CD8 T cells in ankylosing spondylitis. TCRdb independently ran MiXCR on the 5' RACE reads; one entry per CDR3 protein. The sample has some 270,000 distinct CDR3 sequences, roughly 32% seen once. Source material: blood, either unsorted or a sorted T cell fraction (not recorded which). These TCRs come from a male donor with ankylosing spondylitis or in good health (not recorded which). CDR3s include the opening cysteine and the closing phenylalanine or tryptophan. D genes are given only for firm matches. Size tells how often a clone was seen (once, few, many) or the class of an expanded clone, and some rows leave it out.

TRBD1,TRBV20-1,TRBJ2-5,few,CSAYRTGGEETQYF,TGCAGTGCCTATCGTACAGGGGGCGAAGAGACCCAGTACTTC
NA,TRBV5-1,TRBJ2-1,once,CASSLEPSSLYNEQFF,TGCGCCAGCAGCTTGGAGCCGTCCTCCTTATACAATGAGCAGTTCTTC
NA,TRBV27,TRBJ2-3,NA,CASSLSLRGQTDTQYF,TGTGCCAGCAGTTTATCGTTGCGGGGGCAGACAGATACGCAGTATTTT
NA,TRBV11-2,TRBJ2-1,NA,CASSPDGDNEQFF,TGTGCCAGCAGTCCCGACGGAGACAATGAGCAGTTCTTC
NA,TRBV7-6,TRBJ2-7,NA,CASSLEAVTYEQYF,TGTGCCAGCAGCTTAGAGGCGGTTACCTACGAGCAGTACTTC
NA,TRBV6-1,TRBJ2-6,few,CASSRQDSGANVLTF,TGTGCCAGCAGTCGACAGGATTCTGGGGCCAACGTCCTGACTTTC
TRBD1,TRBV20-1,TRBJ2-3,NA,CSPRQGSDTQYF,TGCAGTCCCAGACAGGGGTCAGATACGCAGTATTTT
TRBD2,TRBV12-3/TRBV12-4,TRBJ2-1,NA,CASSSLAGSSYNEQFF,TGTGCCAGCAGTTCCTTAGCGGGGAGCTCCTACAATGAGCAGTTCTTC
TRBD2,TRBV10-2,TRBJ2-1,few,CASSGVLAGVYNEQFF,TGCGCCAGCAGTGGTGTACTAGCGGGGGTGTACAATGAGCAGTTCTTC
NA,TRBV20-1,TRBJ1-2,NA,CSASLGAIFNYGYTF,TGCAGTGCTAGTTTGGGGGCTATCTTTAACTATGGCTACACCTTC
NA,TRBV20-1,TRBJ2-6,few,CSARDRGGPSYNVLTF,TGCAGTGCTAGAGATCGTGGGGGGCCGTCCTACAACGTCCTGACTTTC
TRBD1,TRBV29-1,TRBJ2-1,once,CSVELQGASYNEQFF,TGCAGCGTTGAACTACAGGGGGCGAGCTACAATGAGCAGTTCTTC
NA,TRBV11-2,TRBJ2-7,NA,CASSPGEGYEQYF,TGTGCCAGCAGCCCCGGTGAGGGTTACGAGCAGTACTTC
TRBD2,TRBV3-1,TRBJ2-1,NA,CASSQEGRGGINEQFF,TGTGCCAGCAGCCAAGAGGGGCGGGGGGGCATCAATGAGCAGTTCTTC
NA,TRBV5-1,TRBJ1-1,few,CASSWDWTEAFF,TGCGCCAGCAGTTGGGACTGGACTGAAGCTTTCTTT
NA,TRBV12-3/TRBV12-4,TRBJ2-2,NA,CASSLLDGRSGELFF,TGTGCCAGCAGTTTGTTGGACGGCCGGTCCGGGGAGCTGTTTTTT
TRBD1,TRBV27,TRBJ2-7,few,CASSSRDRAGSYEQYF,TGTGCCAGCAGCAGCCGGGACAGGGCAGGCTCCTACGAGCAGTACTTC
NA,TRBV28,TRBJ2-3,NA,CASISSTDTQYF,TGTGCCAGCATAAGTAGCACAGATACGCAGTATTTT
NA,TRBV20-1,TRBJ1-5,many,CSARDRDPLPQHF,TGCAGTGCTAGAGATCGGGATCCGTTGCCCCAGCATTTT
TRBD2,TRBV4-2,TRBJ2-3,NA,CASSQARSGGRTDTQYF,TGTGCCAGCAGCCAAGCCCGTAGCGGGGGTAGGACAGATACGCAGTATTTT
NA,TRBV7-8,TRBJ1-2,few,CASSVTDYGYTF,TGTGCCAGCAGCGTGACAGATTATGGCTACACCTTC
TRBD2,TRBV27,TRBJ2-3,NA,CASSYFGGAVDTQYF,TGTGCCAGCAGTTACTTCGGGGGGGCTGTAGATACGCAGTATTTT
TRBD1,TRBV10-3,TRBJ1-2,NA,CAISAARTGNYGYTF,TGTGCCATCAGTGCCGCCAGGACAGGGAACTATGGCTACACCTTC
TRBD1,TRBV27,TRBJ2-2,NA,CASSALTGTAREELFF,TGTGCCAGCAGTGCCCTCACCGGGACAGCGAGGGAGGAGCTGTTTTTT
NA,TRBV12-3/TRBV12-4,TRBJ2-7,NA,CASSQGGAVGPSGEQYF,TGTGCCAGCAGCCAAGGGGGTGCCGTAGGCCCCTCGGGCGAGCAGTACTTC
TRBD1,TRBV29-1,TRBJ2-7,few,CSVGQDRGSYEQYF,TGCAGCGTGGGCCAGGACAGGGGCAGCTACGAGCAGTACTTC
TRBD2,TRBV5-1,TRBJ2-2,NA,CASSQDLAGGPTGELFF,TGCGCCAGCAGCCAAGACCTAGCGGGGGGGCCCACCGGGGAGCTGTTTTTT
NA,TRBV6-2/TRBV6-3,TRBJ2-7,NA,CASAYSDSGYEQYF,TGTGCCAGCGCATACAGCGACAGCGGCTACGAGCAGTACTTC
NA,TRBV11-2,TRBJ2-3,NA,CASSFGRGASTDTQYF,TGTGCCAGCAGCTTCGGAAGGGGGGCTAGCACAGATACGCAGTATTTT
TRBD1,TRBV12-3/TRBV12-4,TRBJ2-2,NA,CASATTGVGELFF,TGTGCCAGCGCCACGACAGGGGTCGGGGAGCTGTTTTTT
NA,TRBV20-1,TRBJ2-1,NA,CSARDFSSSYNEQFF,TGCAGTGCTAGAGATTTTTCGAGCTCCTACAATGAGCAGTTCTTC
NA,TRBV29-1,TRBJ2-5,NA,CSVEGGGQETQYF,TGCAGCGTTGAAGGTGGGGGTCAAGAGACCCAGTACTTC
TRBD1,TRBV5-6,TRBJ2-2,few,CASSTDAGGTGELFF,TGTGCCAGCAGCACGGATGCAGGGGGAACCGGGGAGCTGTTTTTT
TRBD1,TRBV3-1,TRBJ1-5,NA,CASSRGTGHSNQPQHF,TGTGCCAGCAGCCGTGGGACAGGCCATAGCAATCAGCCCCAGCATTTT
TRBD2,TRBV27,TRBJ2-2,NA,CASSVNGLAGGPSVGELFF,TGTGCCAGCAGTGTGAACGGACTAGCGGGGGGGCCTAGCGTCGGGGAGCTGTTTTTT
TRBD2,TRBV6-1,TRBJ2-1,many,CASSLAEYNEQFF,TGTGCCAGCAGCCTAGCGGAATACAATGAGCAGTTCTTC